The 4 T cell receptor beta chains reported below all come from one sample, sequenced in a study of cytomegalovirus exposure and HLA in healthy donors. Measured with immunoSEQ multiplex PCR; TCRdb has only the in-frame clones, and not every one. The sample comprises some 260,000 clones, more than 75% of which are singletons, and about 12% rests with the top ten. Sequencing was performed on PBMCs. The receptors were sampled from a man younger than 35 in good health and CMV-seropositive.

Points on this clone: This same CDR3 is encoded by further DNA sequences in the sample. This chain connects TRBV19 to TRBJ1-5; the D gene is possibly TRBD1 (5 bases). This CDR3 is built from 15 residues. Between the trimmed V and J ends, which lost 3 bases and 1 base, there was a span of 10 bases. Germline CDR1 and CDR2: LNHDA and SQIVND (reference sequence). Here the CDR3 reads CASSIGGGSNQPQHF. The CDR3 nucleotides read TGTGCCAGTAGTATCGGGGGAGGGAGCAATCAGCCCCAGCATTTT.

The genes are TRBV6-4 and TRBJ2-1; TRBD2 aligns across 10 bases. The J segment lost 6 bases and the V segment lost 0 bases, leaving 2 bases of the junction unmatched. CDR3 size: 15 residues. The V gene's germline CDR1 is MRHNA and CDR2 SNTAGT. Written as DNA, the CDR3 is TGTGCCAGCAGTGACTCAGCGGGAGGGTTCAATGAGCAGTTCTTC. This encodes CASSDSAGGFNEQFF.

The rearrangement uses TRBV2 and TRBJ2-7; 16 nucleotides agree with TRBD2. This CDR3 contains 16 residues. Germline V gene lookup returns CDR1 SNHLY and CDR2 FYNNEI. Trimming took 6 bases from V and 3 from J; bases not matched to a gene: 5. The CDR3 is CASSLGLAGGGYEQYF. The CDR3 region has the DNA TGTGCCAGCAGCCTGGGACTAGCGGGAGGGGGCTACGAGCAGTACTTC.

Here the CDR3 DNA reads TGCGCCAGCAGCCCCGGTACGTTTGGCTACGAGCAGTACTTC. As protein: CASSPGTFGYEQYF. The chain uses TRBV4-3 and TRBJ2-7; D is ambiguous. This CDR3 contains 14 residues. Trimming removed 4 bases at V and 3 bases at J, with 13 bases between. Germline CDR1 and CDR2: LGHNA and YSLEER.